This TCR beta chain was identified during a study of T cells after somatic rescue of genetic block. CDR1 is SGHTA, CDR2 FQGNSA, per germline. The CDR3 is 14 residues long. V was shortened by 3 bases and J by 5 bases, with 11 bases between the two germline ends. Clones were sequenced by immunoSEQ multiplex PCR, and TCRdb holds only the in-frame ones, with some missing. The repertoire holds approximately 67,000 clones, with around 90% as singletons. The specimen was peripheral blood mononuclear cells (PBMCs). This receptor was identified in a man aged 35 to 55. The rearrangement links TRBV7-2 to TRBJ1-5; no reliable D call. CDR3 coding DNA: TGTGCCAGCAGCTTCGGAGGGAGGGATCAGCCCCAGCATTTT. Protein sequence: CASSFGGRDQPQHF.